This TCR beta chain was sequenced in a study of blood T cell repertoires in COVID-19. Overall study: Acute-phase and convalescent COVID-19 samples originated in the United States, Italy and Spain.

Authors' processing steps: Reference gene primer amplification gave estimated nucleated cell counts. TCRdb's table, derived via immunoSEQ multiplex PCR, lists solely in-frame clones and lacks some. V and J calls and clone size are copied from that table; D and trimming were computed from the DNA. The sample shows 330,000 or so clones, roughly 90% of them seen only once. Participants were placed into cohorts based on the clinical history they reported. Donors in Cohort 3 counted as recovered after two negative PCRs, clearance, or symptom resolution. The CDR3 has 12 residues. V was trimmed by 1 base and J by 10 bases, leaving 8 bases between them. In germline, CDR1 is SGDLS, CDR2 YYNGEE.

This chain joins TRBV9 and TRBJ2-2; D not certain. The sequencing input was PBMCs or T cells enriched from blood (not recorded which). This TCR came from a woman aged 25 to 39 who had recovered from COVID-19. The chain's CDR3 is CASSVPSVELFF. DNA for the CDR3: TGTGCCAGCAGCGTACCCTCCGTGGAGCTGTTTTTT.